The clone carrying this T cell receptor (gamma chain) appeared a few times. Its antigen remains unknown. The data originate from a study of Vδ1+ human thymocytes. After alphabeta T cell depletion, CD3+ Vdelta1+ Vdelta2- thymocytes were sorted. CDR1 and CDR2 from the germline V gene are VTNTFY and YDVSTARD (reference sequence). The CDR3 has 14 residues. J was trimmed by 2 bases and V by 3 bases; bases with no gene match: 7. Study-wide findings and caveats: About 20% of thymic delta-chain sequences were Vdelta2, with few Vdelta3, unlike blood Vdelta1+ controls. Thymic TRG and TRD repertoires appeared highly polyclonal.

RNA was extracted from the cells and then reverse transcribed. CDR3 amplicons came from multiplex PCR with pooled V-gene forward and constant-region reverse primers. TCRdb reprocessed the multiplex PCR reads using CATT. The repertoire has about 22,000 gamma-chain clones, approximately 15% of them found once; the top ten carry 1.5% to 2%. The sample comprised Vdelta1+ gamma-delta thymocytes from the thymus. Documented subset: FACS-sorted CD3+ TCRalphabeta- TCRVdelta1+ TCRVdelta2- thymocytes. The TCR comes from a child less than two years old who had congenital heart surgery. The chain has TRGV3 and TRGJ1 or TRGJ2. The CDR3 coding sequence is TGTGCCACCTGGGACCCCCACTATTATTATAAGAAACTCTTT. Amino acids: CATWDPHYYYKKLF.